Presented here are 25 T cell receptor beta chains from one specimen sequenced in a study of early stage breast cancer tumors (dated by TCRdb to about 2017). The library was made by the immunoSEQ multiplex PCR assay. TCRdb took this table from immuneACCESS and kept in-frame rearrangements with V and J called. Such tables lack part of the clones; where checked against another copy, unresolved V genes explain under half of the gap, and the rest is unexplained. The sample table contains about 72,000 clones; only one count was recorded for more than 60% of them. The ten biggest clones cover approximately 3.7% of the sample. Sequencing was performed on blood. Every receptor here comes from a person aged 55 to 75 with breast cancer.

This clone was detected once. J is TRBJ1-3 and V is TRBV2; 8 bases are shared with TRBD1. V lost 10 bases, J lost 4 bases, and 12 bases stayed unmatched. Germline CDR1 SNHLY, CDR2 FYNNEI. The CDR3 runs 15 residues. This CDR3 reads CATGQDRVRGNTIYF. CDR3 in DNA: TGTGCCACCGGCCAGGACAGGGTTCGAGGAAACACCATATATTTT. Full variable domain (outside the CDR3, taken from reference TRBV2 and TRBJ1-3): EPEVTQTPSHQVTQMGQEVILRCVPISNHLYFYWYRQILGQKVEFLVSFYNNEISEKSEIFDDQFSVERPDGSNFTLKIRSTKLEDSAMYFCATGQDRVRGNTIYFGEGSWLTVV.

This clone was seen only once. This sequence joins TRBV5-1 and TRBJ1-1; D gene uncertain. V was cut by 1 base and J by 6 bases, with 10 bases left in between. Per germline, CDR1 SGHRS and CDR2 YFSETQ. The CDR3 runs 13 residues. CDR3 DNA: TGCGCCAGCAGCTTGACTGAGATCGCTGAAGCTTTCTTT. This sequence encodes CASSLTEIAEAFF.

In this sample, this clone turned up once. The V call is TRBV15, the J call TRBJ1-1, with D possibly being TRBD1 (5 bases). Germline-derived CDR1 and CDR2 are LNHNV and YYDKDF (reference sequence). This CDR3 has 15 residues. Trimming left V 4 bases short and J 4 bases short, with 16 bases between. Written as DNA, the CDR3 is TGTGCCACCAGCACTCGGTCGGGGGGGGGCACTGAAGCTTTCTTT. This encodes CATSTRSGGGTEAFF.

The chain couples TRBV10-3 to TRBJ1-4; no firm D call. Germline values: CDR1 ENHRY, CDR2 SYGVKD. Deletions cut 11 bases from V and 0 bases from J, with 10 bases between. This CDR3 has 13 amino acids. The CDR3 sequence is CASGRATNEKLFF. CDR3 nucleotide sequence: TGTGCCTCCGGCCGTGCAACTAATGAAAAACTGTTTTTT.

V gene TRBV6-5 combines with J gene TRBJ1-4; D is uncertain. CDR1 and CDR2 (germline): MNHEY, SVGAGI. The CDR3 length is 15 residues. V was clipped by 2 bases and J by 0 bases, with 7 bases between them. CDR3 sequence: CASSYSSATNEKLFF. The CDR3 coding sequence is TGTGCCAGCAGTTACAGTTCAGCAACTAATGAAAAACTGTTTTTT.

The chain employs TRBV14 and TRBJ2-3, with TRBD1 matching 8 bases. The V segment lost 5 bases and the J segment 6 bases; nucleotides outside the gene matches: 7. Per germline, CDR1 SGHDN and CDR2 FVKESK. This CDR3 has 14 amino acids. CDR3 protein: CASSKTGQDDTQYF. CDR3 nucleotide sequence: TGTGCCAGCAGCAAGACGGGACAGGATGATACGCAGTATTTT. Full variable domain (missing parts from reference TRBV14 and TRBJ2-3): EAGVTQFPSHSVIEKGQTVTLRCDPISGHDNLYWYRRVMGKEIKFLLHFVKESKQDESGMPNNRFLAERTGGTYSTLKVQPAELEDSGVYFCASSKTGQDDTQYFGPGTRLTVL.

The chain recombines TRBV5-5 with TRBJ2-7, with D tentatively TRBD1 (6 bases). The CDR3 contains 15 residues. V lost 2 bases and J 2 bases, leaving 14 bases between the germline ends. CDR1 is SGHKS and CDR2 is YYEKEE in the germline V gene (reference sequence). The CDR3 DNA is TGTGCCAGCAGCTTATCCGTGGGGGCCACCTACGAGCAGTACTTC. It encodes CASSLSVGATYEQYF.

CDR3 loop: CASSRGNSPLHF. DNA of the CDR3: TGTGCCAGTTCCAGGGGGAATTCACCCCTCCACTTT. The genes are TRBV6-1 and TRBJ1-6; 7 bases map to TRBD1. The CDR3 consists of 12 residues. V shed 9 bases and J 7 bases; nucleotides not matched to a gene: 3. Looked up from germline, CDR1 is MNHNS and CDR2 is SASEGT.

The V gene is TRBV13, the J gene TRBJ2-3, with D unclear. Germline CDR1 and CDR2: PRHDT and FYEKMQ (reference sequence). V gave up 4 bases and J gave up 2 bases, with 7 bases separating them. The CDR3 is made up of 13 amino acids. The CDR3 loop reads CASSSRPTDTQYF. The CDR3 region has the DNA TGTGCCAGCAGCTCTAGACCCACAGATACGCAGTATTTT.

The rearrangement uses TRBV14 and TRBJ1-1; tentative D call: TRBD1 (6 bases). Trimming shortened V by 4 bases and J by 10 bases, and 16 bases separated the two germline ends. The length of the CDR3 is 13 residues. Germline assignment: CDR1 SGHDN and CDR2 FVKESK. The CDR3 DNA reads TGTGCCAGCAGCCTTATAGCAGGGGAAGGAGCTTTCTTT. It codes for CASSLIAGEGAFF.

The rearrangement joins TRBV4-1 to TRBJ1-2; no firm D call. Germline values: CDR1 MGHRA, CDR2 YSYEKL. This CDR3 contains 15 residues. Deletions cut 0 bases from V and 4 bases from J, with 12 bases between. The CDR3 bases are TGCGCCAGCAGCCAAGATCTGGCGAGCGGCTATGGCTACACCTTC. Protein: CASSQDLASGYGYTF.

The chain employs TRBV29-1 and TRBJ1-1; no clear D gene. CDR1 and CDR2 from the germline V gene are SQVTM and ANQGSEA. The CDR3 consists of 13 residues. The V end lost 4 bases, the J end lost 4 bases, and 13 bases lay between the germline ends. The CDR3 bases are TGCAGCGTTGTTAAGGGATCAGCCACTGAAGCTTTCTTT. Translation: CSVVKGSATEAFF.

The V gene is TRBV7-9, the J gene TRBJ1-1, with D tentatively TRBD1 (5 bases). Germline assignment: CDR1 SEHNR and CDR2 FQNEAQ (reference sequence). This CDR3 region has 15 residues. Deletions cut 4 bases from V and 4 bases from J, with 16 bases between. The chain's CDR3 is CASSSLRGDGTEAFF. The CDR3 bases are TGTGCCAGCAGCTCCCTCAGAGGGGACGGCACTGAAGCTTTCTTT.

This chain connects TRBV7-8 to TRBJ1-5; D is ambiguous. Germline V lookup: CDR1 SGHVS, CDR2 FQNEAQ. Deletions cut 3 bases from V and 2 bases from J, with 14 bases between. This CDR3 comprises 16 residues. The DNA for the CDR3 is TGTGCCAGCAGCTTTGCACTCGATGCGGGCAATCAGCCCCAGCATTTT. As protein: CASSFALDAGNQPQHF.

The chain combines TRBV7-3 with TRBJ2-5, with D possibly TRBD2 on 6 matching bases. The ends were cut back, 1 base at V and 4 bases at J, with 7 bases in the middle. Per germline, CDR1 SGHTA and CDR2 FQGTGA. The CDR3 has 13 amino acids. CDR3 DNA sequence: TGTGCCAGCAGCTTAAGAGCGGGAGAGACCCAGTACTTC. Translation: CASSLRAGETQYF.

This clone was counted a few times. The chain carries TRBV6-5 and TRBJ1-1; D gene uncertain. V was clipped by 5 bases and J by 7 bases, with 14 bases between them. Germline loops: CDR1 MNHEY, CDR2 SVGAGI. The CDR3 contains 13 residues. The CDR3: CASSLNFRSEAFF. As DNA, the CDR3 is TGTGCCAGCAGTCTCAACTTCAGAAGTGAAGCTTTCTTT.

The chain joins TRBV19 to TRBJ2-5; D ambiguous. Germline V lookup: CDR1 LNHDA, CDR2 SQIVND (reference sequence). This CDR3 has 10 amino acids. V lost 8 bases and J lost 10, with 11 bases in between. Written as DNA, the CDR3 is TGTGCCAGTTGGGTGTTAGGCCAGTACTTC. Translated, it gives CASWVLGQYF.

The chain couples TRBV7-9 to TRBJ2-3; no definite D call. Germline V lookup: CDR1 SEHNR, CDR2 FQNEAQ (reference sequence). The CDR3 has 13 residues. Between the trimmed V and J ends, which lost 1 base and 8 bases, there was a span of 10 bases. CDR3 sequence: CASSLGAMVTQYF. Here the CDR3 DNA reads TGTGCCAGCAGCTTAGGGGCCATGGTTACGCAGTATTTT.

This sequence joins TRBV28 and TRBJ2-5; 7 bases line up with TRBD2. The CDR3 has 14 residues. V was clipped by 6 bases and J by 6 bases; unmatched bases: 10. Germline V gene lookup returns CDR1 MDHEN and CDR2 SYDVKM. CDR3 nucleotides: TGTGCCAGCAGGCCGGGACTACTGGGGAAGACCCAGTACTTC. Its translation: CASRPGLLGKTQYF.

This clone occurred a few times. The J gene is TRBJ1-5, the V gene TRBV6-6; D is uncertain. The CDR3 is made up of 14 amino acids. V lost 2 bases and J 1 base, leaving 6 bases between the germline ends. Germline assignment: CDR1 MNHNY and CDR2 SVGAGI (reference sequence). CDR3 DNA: TGTGCCAGCAGTTACAGGGCCAGCAATCAGCCCCAGCATTTT. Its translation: CASSYRASNQPQHF.

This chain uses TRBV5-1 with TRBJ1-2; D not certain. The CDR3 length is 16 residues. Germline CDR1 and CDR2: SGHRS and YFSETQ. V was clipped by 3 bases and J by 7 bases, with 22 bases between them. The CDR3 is CASSSSGTFSSGGYTF. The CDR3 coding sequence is TGCGCCAGCAGCTCGTCCGGAACCTTTTCGTCGGGTGGCTACACCTTC.

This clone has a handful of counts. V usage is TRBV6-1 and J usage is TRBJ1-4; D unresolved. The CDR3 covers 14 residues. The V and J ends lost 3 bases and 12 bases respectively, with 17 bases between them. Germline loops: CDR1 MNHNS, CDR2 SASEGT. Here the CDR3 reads CASSENERESELFF. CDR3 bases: TGTGCCAGCAGTGAGAATGAGAGGGAAAGCGAACTGTTTTTT.

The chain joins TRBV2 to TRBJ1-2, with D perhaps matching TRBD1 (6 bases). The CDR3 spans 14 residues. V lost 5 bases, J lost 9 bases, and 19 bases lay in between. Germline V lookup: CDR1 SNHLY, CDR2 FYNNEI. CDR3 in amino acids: CASSPTTGASSYTF. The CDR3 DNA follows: TGTGCCAGCAGTCCAACGACAGGAGCCTCCAGCTACACCTTC.

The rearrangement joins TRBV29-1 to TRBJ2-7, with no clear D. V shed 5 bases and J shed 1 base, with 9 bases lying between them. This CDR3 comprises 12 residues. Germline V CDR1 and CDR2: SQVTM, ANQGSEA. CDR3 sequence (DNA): TGCAGCGTTTCGGTCGGTTCCTACGAGCAGTACTTC. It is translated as CSVSVGSYEQYF.

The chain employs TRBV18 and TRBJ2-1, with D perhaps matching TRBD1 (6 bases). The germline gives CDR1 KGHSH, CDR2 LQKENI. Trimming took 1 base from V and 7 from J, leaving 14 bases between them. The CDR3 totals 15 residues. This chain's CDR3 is CASSPLTGPWNEQFF. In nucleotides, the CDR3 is TGTGCCAGCTCACCACTCACAGGGCCATGGAATGAGCAGTTCTTC. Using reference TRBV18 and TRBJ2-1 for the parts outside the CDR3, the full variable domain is NAGVMQNPRHLVRRRGQEARLRCSPMKGHSHVYWYRQLPEEGLKFMVYLQKENIIDESGMPKERFSAEFPKEGPSILRIQQVVRGDSAAYFCASSPLTGPWNEQFFGPGTRLTVL.